This passage covers 4 T cell receptor beta chains from one sample sequenced in a study of shared clonotypes between healthy human individuals. Sequenced by immunoSEQ multiplex PCR; TCRdb stores in-frame clones only, minus some. The sample records approximately 2.5 million clones, just over 90% being singletons. Source material: naive CD4+ T cells sorted from blood. Regarding subset: CD45RA+ positively selected. All receptors derive from a man younger than 30 in good health.

The table lists this clone with a few counts. The chain has TRBV18 and TRBJ2-7; either TRBD1 or TRBD2 may supply D (6 bases each). The CDR3 totals 16 residues. CDR1 is KGHSH, CDR2 LQKENI, per germline. The V end lost 3 bases, the J end lost 2 bases, and 17 bases lay between the germline ends. CDR3 DNA sequence: TGTGCCAGCTCACCGTCTAACGGGGGCGTCACCTACGAGCAGTACTTC. This encodes CASSPSNGGVTYEQYF. The full variable domain, in which reference TRBV18 and TRBJ2-7 provide the parts outside the CDR3, is NAGVMQNPRHLVRRRGQEARLRCSPMKGHSHVYWYRQLPEEGLKFMVYLQKENIIDESGMPKERFSAEFPKEGPSILRIQQVVRGDSAAYFCASSPSNGGVTYEQYFGPGTRLTVT.

The chain uses TRBV9 and TRBJ2-5; D assignment may be TRBD1 or TRBD2 (5 bases each). V was clipped by 4 bases and J by 5 bases, with 18 bases between them. Germline V gene lookup returns CDR1 SGDLS and CDR2 YYNGEE. The CDR3 is made up of 15 amino acids. This CDR3 is CASSTRNGGSETQYF. The CDR3 region has the DNA TGTGCCAGCAGCACAAGAAATGGGGGATCGGAGACCCAGTACTTC.

This clone was seen a few times. The V call is TRBV13, the J call TRBJ1-1, with TRBD1 as a possible D gene (5 bases). The germline V gene has CDR1 PRHDT and CDR2 FYEKMQ (reference sequence). V was pared by 5 bases and J by 9 bases, with 16 bases between. CDR3 length: 13 amino acids. CDR3 nucleotides: TGTGCCAGCAGCCCACTCGGGACCCAAAAAGCTTTCTTT. It encodes CASSPLGTQKAFF.

This clone was recorded only once. The chain employs TRBV6-5 and TRBJ2-7, with TRBD1 matching 7 bases. Germline CDR1 reads MNHEY; CDR2 reads SVGAGI. V gave up 5 bases and J gave up 0 bases; unmatched junction bases: 7. This CDR3 spans 15 amino acids. CDR3 in amino acids: CASSRDSRLSYEQYF. The CDR3 DNA reads as TGTGCCAGCAGTCGGGACAGTAGACTCTCCTACGAGCAGTACTTC.